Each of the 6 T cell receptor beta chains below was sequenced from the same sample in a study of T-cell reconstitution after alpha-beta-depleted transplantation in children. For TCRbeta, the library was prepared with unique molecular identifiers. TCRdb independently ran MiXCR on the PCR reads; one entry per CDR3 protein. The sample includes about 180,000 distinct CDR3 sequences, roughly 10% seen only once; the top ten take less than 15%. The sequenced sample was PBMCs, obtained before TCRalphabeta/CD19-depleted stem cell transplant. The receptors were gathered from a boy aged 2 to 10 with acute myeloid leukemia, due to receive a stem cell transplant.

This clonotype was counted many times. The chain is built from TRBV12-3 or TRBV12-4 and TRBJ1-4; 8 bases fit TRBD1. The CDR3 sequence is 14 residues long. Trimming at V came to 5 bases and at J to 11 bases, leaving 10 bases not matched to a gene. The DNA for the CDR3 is TGTGCCAGCAGTCGACAGGGGACAAGGTTGAAACTGTTTTTT. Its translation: CASSRQGTRLKLFF.

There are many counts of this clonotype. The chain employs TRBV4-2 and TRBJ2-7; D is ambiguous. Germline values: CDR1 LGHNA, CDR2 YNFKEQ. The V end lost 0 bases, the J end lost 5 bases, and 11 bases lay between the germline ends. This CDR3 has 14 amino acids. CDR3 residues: CASSQDRSSDEQYV. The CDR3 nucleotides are TGTGCCAGCAGCCAAGATCGTTCGAGCGACGAGCAGTACGTC.

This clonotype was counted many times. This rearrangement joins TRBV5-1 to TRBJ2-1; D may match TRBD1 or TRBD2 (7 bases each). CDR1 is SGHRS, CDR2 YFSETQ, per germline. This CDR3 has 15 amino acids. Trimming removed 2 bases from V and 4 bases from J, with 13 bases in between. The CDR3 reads CASSFGQGGYNEQFF. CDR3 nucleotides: TGCGCCAGCAGCTTTGGGCAGGGGGGGTACAATGAGCAGTTCTTC.

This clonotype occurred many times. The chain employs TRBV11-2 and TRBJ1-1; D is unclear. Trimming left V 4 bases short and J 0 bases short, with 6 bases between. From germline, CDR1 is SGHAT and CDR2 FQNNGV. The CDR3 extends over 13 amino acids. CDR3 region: CASSSNMNTEAFF. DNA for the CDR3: TGTGCCAGCAGCTCAAATATGAACACTGAAGCTTTCTTT.

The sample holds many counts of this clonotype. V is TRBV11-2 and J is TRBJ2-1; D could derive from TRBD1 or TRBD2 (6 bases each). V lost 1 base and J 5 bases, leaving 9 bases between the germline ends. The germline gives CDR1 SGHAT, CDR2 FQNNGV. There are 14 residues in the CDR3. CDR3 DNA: TGTGCCAGCAGCTTAGCGGGGGCCGACAATGAGCAGTTCTTC. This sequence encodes CASSLAGADNEQFF.

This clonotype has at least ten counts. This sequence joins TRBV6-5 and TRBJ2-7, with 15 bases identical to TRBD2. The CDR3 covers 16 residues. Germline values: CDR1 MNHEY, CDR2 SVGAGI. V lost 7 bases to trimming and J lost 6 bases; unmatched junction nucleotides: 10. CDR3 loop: CASILPGLAGGGEQYF. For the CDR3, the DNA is TGTGCCAGCATCCTACCCGGACTAGCGGGGGGGGGCGAGCAGTACTTC.